These 26 T cell receptor beta chains originate from one sample sequenced in a study of blood T cell repertoires in COVID-19 (dated by TCRdb to 2020 to 2021). Library construction relied on the immunoSEQ multiplex PCR assay. TCRdb took this table from immuneACCESS and kept in-frame rearrangements with V and J called. Such tables lack part of the clones; where checked against another copy, unresolved V genes explain under half of the gap, and the rest is unexplained. This sample has about 180,000 clones in its table, and roughly nine tenths of those were observed once. The top ten clones comprise approximately 2% of the sample. The sequenced sample consisted of peripheral blood. The receptors originated from a man aged 18 to 30 who had recovered from COVID-19.

J is TRBJ2-3 and V is TRBV10-2, with TRBD2 matching over 11 bases. This CDR3 comprises 15 residues. The ends lost 4 bases at V and 3 bases at J; junction bases unmatched: 3. CDR1 and CDR2 from the germline V gene are WSHSY and SAAADI. The chain's CDR3 is CASSAASGRTDTQYF. CDR3 bases: TGCGCCAGCAGTGCGGCTAGCGGGAGGACAGATACGCAGTATTTT.

J is TRBJ1-6 and V is TRBV3-1 (or the pseudogene TRBV3-2), with a weak D call TRBD1 (5 bases). Germline V lookup: CDR1 LGHDT, CDR2 YNNKEL (reference sequence). The CDR3 spans 14 residues. V shed 8 bases and J shed 7 bases, with 15 bases lying between them. The CDR3 region has the DNA TGTGCCAGCGGACCACAGGCCGGGAATTCACCCCTCCACTTT. The encoded protein is CASGPQAGNSPLHF.

V usage is TRBV13 and J usage is TRBJ2-7, with TRBD2 matching over 8 bases. V gave up 5 bases and J gave up 0 bases; unmatched junction bases: 3. The CDR3 extends over 14 amino acids. From germline, CDR1 is PRHDT and CDR2 FYEKMQ (reference sequence). The CDR3: CASSQRGSSYEQYF. DNA for the CDR3: TGTGCCAGCAGCCAGCGGGGGAGCTCCTACGAGCAGTACTTC.

The chain joins TRBV6-5 to TRBJ2-3; a possible D gene is TRBD2 (5 bases). The CDR3 is made up of 15 amino acids. Germline V gene sequence: CDR1 MNHEY, CDR2 SVGAGI. V was shortened by 0 bases and J by 1 base, with 8 bases between the two germline ends. The CDR3 loop is CASSYSNSGTDTQYF. The CDR3 DNA reads as TGTGCCAGCAGTTACTCTAATAGCGGCACAGATACGCAGTATTTT.

CDR3 amino acids: CASSYVRSSPRVTGNEQFF. Written as DNA, the CDR3 is TGTGCCAGCAGTTACGTTCGGAGTAGCCCCAGAGTAACTGGCAATGAGCAGTTCTTC. V is TRBV6-2 or TRBV6-3 and J is TRBJ2-1; D is undetermined. The V gene lost 2 bases and the J gene lost 6 bases, with 26 bases spanning the gap. Germline CDR1 and CDR2: MNHEY and SVGEGT. CDR3 length: 19 amino acids.

The chain joins TRBV6-5 to TRBJ2-1; perhaps TRBD1 as D (6 bases). This CDR3 contains 14 residues. From germline, CDR1 is MNHEY and CDR2 SVGAGI. Between the trimmed V and J ends, which lost 4 bases and 10 bases, there was a span of 17 bases. CDR3 loop: CASSFGMGAREQFF. DNA for the CDR3: TGTGCCAGCAGTTTTGGGATGGGGGCCCGGGAGCAGTTCTTC.

The CDR3 DNA reads TGTGCCAGCACCAATGCGGGCTCAGGCTACGAGCAGTACTTC. It translates to CASTNAGSGYEQYF. The genes are TRBV7-8 and TRBJ2-7; a possible D gene is TRBD2 (5 bases). Trimming took off 7 bases at V and 3 bases at J, with 16 bases between the two ends. CDR3 size: 14 residues. Germline-derived CDR1 and CDR2 are SGHVS and FQNEAQ.

The V call is TRBV2, the J call TRBJ2-7, with 14 bases fitting TRBD2. CDR3 length: 19 residues. Trimming removed 6 bases from V and 1 base from J; junction bases left unmatched: 14. Germline lookup yields CDR1 SNHLY and CDR2 FYNNEI. CDR3 protein: CASSPTGTSGSGYSYEQYF. CDR3 nucleotides: TGTGCCAGCAGCCCCACCGGGACTAGCGGGAGCGGCTATTCCTACGAGCAGTACTTC.

This sequence joins TRBV2 and TRBJ1-1; 7 bases line up with TRBD1. Germline CDR1 SNHLY, CDR2 FYNNEI. Trimming took 8 bases from V and 1 from J; bases not matched to a gene: 4. The CDR3 has 13 residues. The CDR3 reads CASSTGRNTEAFF. The CDR3 region has the DNA TGTGCCAGCTCGACAGGGAGGAACACTGAAGCTTTCTTT.

This chain connects TRBV2 to TRBJ2-7, with 7 bases identical to TRBD1. Germline values: CDR1 SNHLY, CDR2 FYNNEI. Trimming cost V 6 bases and J 1 base; bases outside gene matches: 6. The CDR3 contains 14 residues. The CDR3 DNA sequence: TGTGCCAGCAGAGGACAGGCCCGATCCTACGAGCAGTACTTC. It yields the protein CASRGQARSYEQYF.

The V and J genes are TRBV28 and TRBJ2-7; TRBD2 matches at 8 bases. CDR1 is MDHEN and CDR2 is SYDVKM in the germline V gene. Trimming at V came to 2 bases and at J to 4 bases, leaving 22 bases not matched to a gene. This CDR3 is built from 20 residues. CDR3 loop: CASSLPNRVSTKREKYEQYF. DNA of the CDR3: TGTGCCAGCAGTTTACCCAACAGGGTGTCGACGAAGCGGGAGAAGTACGAGCAGTACTTC.

Worth noting for this clone: Sequence at one end of the junction differs from germline and may be a read error. V is TRBV18 and J is TRBJ2-1, with TRBD2 matching 7 bases. Per germline, CDR1 KGHSH and CDR2 LQKENI. The CDR3 extends over 15 amino acids. The CDR3 DNA follows: TGTGCCAGCTCACCACGGGGGGGGTCCTCCAATGAGCAGTTCTTC. It translates to CASSPRGGSSNEQFF. Looking up the rest from reference TRBV18 and TRBJ2-1 gives the full variable domain: NAGVMQNPRHLVRRRGQEARLRCSPMKGHSHVYWYRQLPEEGLKFMVYLQKENIIDESGMPKERFSAEFPKEGPSILRIQQVVRGDSAAYFCASSPRGGSSNEQFFGPGTRLTVL.

This clone has a handful of counts. This chain links TRBV19 with TRBJ2-5, with TRBD2 matching 14 bases. Germline loops: CDR1 LNHDA, CDR2 SQIVND (reference sequence). This CDR3 has 15 residues. Trimming removed 8 bases from V and 4 bases from J; junction bases left unmatched: 6. The CDR3 loop reads CASAGLAGEGETQYF. The CDR3 DNA reads as TGTGCCAGTGCGGGACTAGCGGGAGAGGGAGAGACCCAGTACTTC.

This rearrangement joins TRBV27 to TRBJ2-7; D is perhaps TRBD1 (6 bases). Germline values: CDR1 MNHEY, CDR2 SMNVEV (reference sequence). Trimming shortened V by 3 bases and J by 3 bases, and 15 bases separated the two germline ends. The CDR3 sequence is 15 residues long. CDR3 residues: CASSFQGGQLYEQYF. CDR3 DNA: TGTGCCAGCAGTTTTCAAGGGGGACAACTCTACGAGCAGTACTTC.

This clone came up once. This sequence joins TRBV5-6 and TRBJ2-7; no firm D call. This CDR3 is 12 amino acids long. Germline V gene data show CDR1 as SGHDT and CDR2 as YYEEEE. V gave up 4 bases and J gave up 4 bases, with 9 bases separating them. CDR3 amino acids: CASSRLGYEQYF. Here the CDR3 DNA reads TGTGCCAGCAGCAGACTCGGATACGAGCAGTACTTC.

This chain uses TRBV30 with TRBJ2-1, with 15 bases aligning to TRBD2. The CDR3 length is 18 residues. Germline CDR1 is GTSNPN and CDR2 is SVGIG (reference sequence). The J segment lost 3 bases and the V segment lost 3 bases, leaving 9 bases of the junction unmatched. As DNA, the CDR3 is TGTGCCTGGAGGGGACTAGCGGGAGGTTCTAAACACTACAATGAGCAGTTCTTC. It codes for CAWRGLAGGSKHYNEQFF.

The genes are TRBV5-1 and TRBJ2-5, with D maybe TRBD2 (6 bases). Germline lookup yields CDR1 SGHRS and CDR2 YFSETQ. V lost 0 bases to trimming and J lost 5 bases, with 14 bases between them. The length of the CDR3 is 15 residues. For the CDR3, the DNA is TGCGCCAGCAGCTTGGGTCGGGCGGGAATCGAGACCCAGTACTTC. This encodes CASSLGRAGIETQYF.

As DNA, the CDR3 is TGTGCCAGCAGCTTAGCGCTATCGGGACTAGGATACGAGACCCAGTACTTC. Its translation: CASSLALSGLGYETQYF. This chain uses TRBV7-6 with TRBJ2-5, with 8 bases lining up with TRBD2. V dropped 0 bases and J dropped 5; count of bases not matched to a gene: 11. This CDR3 is 17 amino acids long. Germline V gene data show CDR1 as SGHVS and CDR2 as FNYEAQ.

The CDR3 coding sequence is TGTGCCAGCAGTTATACAGGCAACACTGAAGCTTTCTTT. Encoded protein: CASSYTGNTEAFF. The chain recombines TRBV6-5 with TRBJ1-1, with a weak D call TRBD1 (5 bases). V was trimmed by 3 bases and J by 2 bases, leaving 7 bases between them. This CDR3 has 13 residues. Germline CDR1 MNHEY, CDR2 SVGAGI.

This clone showed up just a few times. The chain links TRBV5-8 to TRBJ2-5; 13 positions match TRBD2. Germline CDR1 reads SGHTS; CDR2 reads YDEGEE. V dropped 0 bases and J dropped 3; count of bases not matched to a gene: 8. The CDR3 is 18 amino acids. CDR3 loop: CASSLVITSGRAEETQYF. As DNA, the CDR3 is TGTGCCAGCAGCTTGGTTATTACTAGCGGGAGGGCCGAAGAGACCCAGTACTTC.

In its sample, this clone was seen once. The chain links TRBV12-5 to TRBJ2-7; possibly TRBD1 for D (5 bases). CDR1 LGHNT and CDR2 FRNRAP come from the germline V gene. V was clipped by 1 base and J by 0 bases, with 10 bases between them. CDR3 length: 15 residues. CDR3 DNA sequence: TGTGCTAGTGGTTTGGGACTGACAGTCTCCTACGAGCAGTACTTC. It yields the protein CASGLGLTVSYEQYF.

This chain uses TRBV10-3 with TRBJ2-6; a weak D match, TRBD2 (5 bases). Per germline, CDR1 ENHRY and CDR2 SYGVKD. The CDR3 is 16 amino acids. Trimming pared 6 bases from V and 1 base from J, leaving 13 bases between. This CDR3 is CAISPAGSSGANVLTF. DNA for the CDR3: TGTGCCATCAGCCCGGCGGGTTCGTCTGGGGCCAACGTCCTGACTTTC.

The V and J genes are TRBV10-2 and TRBJ2-1; TRBD2 matches at 14 bases. V was clipped by 6 bases and J by 7 bases; unmatched bases: 5. Germline V gene sequence: CDR1 WSHSY, CDR2 SAAADI. The CDR3 is made up of 15 amino acids. The CDR3 region is CASRGGTSGSNEQFF. CDR3 nucleotide sequence: TGCGCCAGCAGGGGGGGGACTAGCGGGAGTAATGAGCAGTTCTTC.

The J gene is TRBJ1-2, the V gene TRBV10-3; D may be TRBD1 (5 bases). Germline CDR1 reads ENHRY; CDR2 reads SYGVKD. V lost 3 bases and J 5 bases, leaving 13 bases between the germline ends. This CDR3 contains 14 residues. For the CDR3, the DNA is TGTGCCATCAGTGAATGGGGCACTGAGTATGGCTACACCTTC. Its protein is CAISEWGTEYGYTF.

V is TRBV6-2 or TRBV6-3 and J is TRBJ2-7; TRBD1 matches 12 bases. The CDR3 sequence is 15 residues long. V trimming: 0 bases; J trimming: 6 bases; junction bases outside the gene matches: 3. CDR1 is MNHEY and CDR2 is SVGEGT in the germline V gene. The CDR3 sequence is CASSYSGTGGAEQYF. The DNA of the CDR3 is TGTGCCAGCAGTTACTCCGGGACAGGGGGCGCCGAGCAGTACTTC.

The V gene is TRBV19, the J gene TRBJ1-1; no definite D call. Trimming removed 3 bases from V and 0 bases from J, with 8 bases in between. Germline CDR1 reads LNHDA; CDR2 reads SQIVND (reference sequence). This CDR3 region has 14 residues. The CDR3 DNA follows: TGTGCCAGTAGTATCACCGGGGTGAACACTGAAGCTTTCTTT. It is translated as CASSITGVNTEAFF.